These 21 T cell receptor beta chains originate from one sample sequenced in a study of T-cell memory formation after mild COVID-19. TCRdb re-analysed the 5' RACE reads in MiXCR, keeping a single row per CDR3 protein. The sample consists of 500,000 to 650,000 distinct CDR3 sequences, 20% to 25% of them appearing once. Sequencing was carried out using PBMCs or a T cell subset sorted from them (not recorded which). These receptors were collected from an adult woman who had mild COVID-19 (a few samples of this study predate the infection). Cell type and time point are not known.

This chain uses TRBV5-1 with TRBJ2-7; 9 bases fit TRBD1. CDR1 is SGHRS, CDR2 YFSETQ, per germline. V trimming: 4 bases; J trimming: 2 bases; junction bases outside the gene matches: 7. CDR3 length: 15 residues. The CDR3 DNA reads as TGCGCCAGCAGCACGGGACAGGGTGGTCCCTACGAGCAGTACTTC. Its translation is CASSTGQGGPYEQYF.

This clonotype appeared a few times. CDR3 in DNA: TGTGCCAGCAGTGAAAATACAGGGATCTACGAGCAGTACTTC. This sequence encodes CASSENTGIYEQYF. V gene TRBV6-1 combines with J gene TRBJ2-7; perhaps TRBD1 as D (6 bases). This CDR3 spans 14 amino acids. V was trimmed by 2 bases and J by 3 bases, leaving 11 bases between them. Germline loops: CDR1 MNHNS, CDR2 SASEGT.

The chain combines TRBV6-1 with TRBJ1-2, with a weak D call TRBD1 (5 bases). The germline V gene encodes CDR1 MNHNS and CDR2 SASEGT. Deletions cut 2 bases from V and 2 bases from J, with 12 bases between. The CDR3 sequence is 15 residues long. CDR3 DNA sequence: TGTGCCAGCAGTGAACCAGGCCAGGGAAACTATGGCTACACCTTC. As protein: CASSEPGQGNYGYTF.

The chain employs TRBV7-2 and TRBJ1-2; D gene unclear. Germline CDR1 and CDR2: SGHTA and FQGNSA. CDR3 length: 15 residues. Between the trimmed V and J ends, which lost 1 base and 8 bases, there was a span of 17 bases. The CDR3, as DNA: TGTGCCAGCAGCTTAGAGGAATACCGGTGGCGGGGCTACACCTTC. Translating it yields CASSLEEYRWRGYTF.

The rearrangement uses TRBV7-3 and TRBJ2-4; weak D call: TRBD1 (5 bases). The V end was cut by 5 bases, the J end by 14 bases, with 19 bases between. Germline V gene data show CDR1 as SGHTA and CDR2 as FQGTGA. The CDR3 is 13 amino acids. The CDR3: CASSAAPQGSKYF. In nucleotides, the CDR3 is TGTGCCAGCAGCGCGGCGCCGCAGGGTTCTAAGTACTTC.

The chain combines TRBV12-3 or TRBV12-4 with TRBJ2-2; no clear D gene. There are 13 residues in the CDR3. Trimming took 8 bases from V and 0 from J, leaving 7 bases between them. CDR3 coding DNA: TGTGCCAGCCCGGCACCGAACACCGGGGAGCTGTTTTTT. Translation: CASPAPNTGELFF.

The chain couples TRBV14 to TRBJ2-5; D possibly corresponds to TRBD1 (5 bases). Per germline, CDR1 SGHDN and CDR2 FVKESK. The CDR3 loop spans 14 amino acids. Trimming pared 0 bases from V and 5 bases from J, leaving 10 bases between. The CDR3 loop is CASSQDREYETQYF. The CDR3 bases are TGTGCCAGCAGCCAAGACAGGGAATATGAGACCCAGTACTTC.

This clonotype was observed a few times. V usage is TRBV10-2 and J usage is TRBJ1-5, with D unresolved. From germline, CDR1 is WSHSY and CDR2 SAAADI. This CDR3 spans 16 amino acids. The V end was cut by 5 bases, the J end by 3 bases, with 17 bases between. Here the CDR3 reads CASSFNGPHPNQPQHF. In nucleotides, the CDR3 is TGCGCCAGCAGTTTTAACGGACCTCACCCCAATCAGCCCCAGCATTTT.

The rearrangement links TRBV6-5 to TRBJ1-1, with TRBD1 as a possible D gene (5 bases). Trimming cost V 6 bases and J 8 bases, with 16 bases left between them. The CDR3 runs 13 residues. The germline V gene encodes CDR1 MNHEY and CDR2 SVGAGI. CDR3 residues: CASSPSGRVEAFF. The CDR3 nucleotides are TGTGCCAGCAGCCCCTCGGGCAGGGTGGAAGCTTTCTTT.

The genes are TRBV7-3 and TRBJ2-3; TRBD2 aligns across 7 bases. The CDR3 contains 17 residues. The J segment lost 1 base and the V segment lost 5 bases, leaving 12 bases of the junction unmatched. Per the germline V gene, CDR1 is SGHTA and CDR2 is FQGTGA. CDR3 sequence: CASSPKSWGGGTDTQYF. As DNA, the CDR3 is TGTGCCAGCAGCCCCAAATCGTGGGGGGGAGGCACAGATACGCAGTATTTT.

This clonotype was detected only a few times. The V call is TRBV4-2, the J call TRBJ2-3; 13 bases are shared with TRBD2. V gave up 3 bases and J gave up 2 bases; unmatched junction bases: 14. This CDR3 region has 20 residues. Germline assignment: CDR1 LGHNA and CDR2 YNFKEQ. The DNA of the CDR3 is TGTGCCAGCAGCCACCCAGGACTAGCGGGAGATGGGGCGATCACAGATACGCAGTATTTT. Its translation is CASSHPGLAGDGAITDTQYF.

J is TRBJ2-7 and V is TRBV2; D is perhaps TRBD2 (5 bases). The ends were cut back, 11 bases at V and 3 bases at J, with 20 bases in the middle. The CDR3 covers 14 residues. The V gene's germline CDR1 is SNHLY and CDR2 FYNNEI. CDR3 DNA: TGTGCCGGAAAAAGGAGCATTCGGGACTACGAGCAGTACTTC. This encodes CAGKRSIRDYEQYF.

This clonotype was seen many times. V is TRBV5-1 and J is TRBJ2-7; maybe TRBD1 (6 bases). CDR1 is SGHRS, CDR2 YFSETQ, per germline. Deletions cut 2 bases from V and 4 bases from J, with 19 bases between. The CDR3 has 16 amino acids. This CDR3 reads CASSFRQGQSRYEQYF. CDR3 DNA: TGCGCCAGCAGCTTCAGGCAGGGGCAAAGTAGGTACGAGCAGTACTTC.

V and J are TRBV15 and TRBJ2-1; D may be TRBD1 or TRBD2 (5 bases each). The CDR3 has 16 amino acids. Germline-derived CDR1 and CDR2 are LNHNV and YYDKDF (reference sequence). V was trimmed by 5 bases and J by 2 bases, leaving 16 bases between them. The DNA for the CDR3 is TGTGCCACCAGCCTCGTGGGACGGGAACCCTACAATGAGCAGTTCTTC. As protein: CATSLVGREPYNEQFF. Based on the CDR3 plus reference TRBV15 and TRBJ2-1, the full variable domain is DAMVIQNPRYQVTQFGKPVTLSCSQTLNHNVMYWYQQKSSQAPKLLFHYYDKDFNNEADTPDNFQSRRPNTSFCFLDIRSPGLGDTAMYLCATSLVGREPYNEQFFGPGTRLTVL.

The CDR3 nucleotides are TGTGCCAGCAGCTCTACCACAGGGATTAGCAATCAGCCCCAGCATTTT. This codes for CASSSTTGISNQPQHF. This rearrangement joins TRBV7-2 to TRBJ1-5; TRBD1 might be the D (6 bases). V dropped 4 bases and J dropped 0 bases, with 13 bases sitting between them. This CDR3 is 16 amino acids long. Germline-derived CDR1 and CDR2 are SGHTA and FQGNSA.

This clonotype was detected ten times or more. The chain recombines TRBV4-1 with TRBJ2-3, with TRBD1 matching over 9 bases. With 2 bases clipped from V and 3 bases from J, the junction kept 6 bases outside the gene matches. Germline V gene lookup returns CDR1 MGHRA and CDR2 YSYEKL. CDR3 length: 16 residues. CDR3 in DNA: TGCGCCAGCAGCCAATTGACAGGGGGAGTAACAGATACGCAGTATTTT. Translating it yields CASSQLTGGVTDTQYF.

This clonotype was seen only a few times. The genes are TRBV27 and TRBJ2-1; no clear D. V lost 7 bases and J 8 bases, leaving 12 bases between the germline ends. The germline CDR1 and CDR2 sequences are MNHEY and SMNVEV (reference sequence). The CDR3 is made up of 12 amino acids. For the CDR3, the DNA is TGTGCCAGCACTTCTGTGGTAGATGAGCAGTTCTTC. Protein: CASTSVVDEQFF.

The CDR3 reads CASSWGSGLRNEQYF. DNA for the CDR3: TGTGCCAGCAGTTGGGGTTCGGGGCTTAGGAACGAGCAGTACTTC. V gene TRBV12-3 or TRBV12-4 combines with J gene TRBJ2-7; the D call may be TRBD1 or TRBD2 (5 bases each). V lost 4 bases and J lost 5, with 18 bases in between. There are 15 residues in the CDR3.

The V call is TRBV5-6, the J call TRBJ2-1, with a tentative D call TRBD2 (6 bases). CDR3 size: 15 residues. Per the germline V gene, CDR1 is SGHDT and CDR2 is YYEEEE. V was trimmed by 3 bases and J by 8 bases, leaving 18 bases between them. The chain's CDR3 is CASSWEDPGRDEQFF. DNA for the CDR3: TGTGCCAGCAGCTGGGAGGACCCGGGGCGCGATGAGCAGTTCTTC. Combining the CDR3 with reference TRBV5-6 and TRBJ2-1 gives the whole variable domain DAGVTQSPTHLIKTRGQQVTLRCSPKSGHDTVSWYQQALGQGPQFIFQYYEEEERQRGNFPDRFSGHQFPNYSSELNVNALLLGDSALYLCASSWEDPGRDEQFFGPGTRLTVL.

This clonotype was detected only a few times. The chain joins TRBV4-1 to TRBJ2-1; D might be TRBD2 (5 bases). Trimming took off 4 bases at V and 4 bases at J, with 20 bases between the two ends. Germline values: CDR1 MGHRA, CDR2 YSYEKL. There are 17 residues in the CDR3. In DNA form, the CDR3 reads TGCGCCAGCAGCCGTGCGGGCCCCAAGGGAGCTTACAATGAGCAGTTCTTC. This encodes CASSRAGPKGAYNEQFF.

This clonotype turned up a few times. The chain is built from TRBV27 and TRBJ2-3, with 14 nucleotides matching TRBD2. The germline CDR1 and CDR2 sequences are MNHEY and SMNVEV (reference sequence). The CDR3 spans 19 residues. J was trimmed by 4 bases and V by 5 bases; bases with no gene match: 14. The CDR3 spells CASSLLGLAGESFADTQYF. For the CDR3, the DNA is TGTGCCAGCAGTCTACTGGGACTAGCGGGAGAGAGTTTCGCAGATACGCAGTATTTT.